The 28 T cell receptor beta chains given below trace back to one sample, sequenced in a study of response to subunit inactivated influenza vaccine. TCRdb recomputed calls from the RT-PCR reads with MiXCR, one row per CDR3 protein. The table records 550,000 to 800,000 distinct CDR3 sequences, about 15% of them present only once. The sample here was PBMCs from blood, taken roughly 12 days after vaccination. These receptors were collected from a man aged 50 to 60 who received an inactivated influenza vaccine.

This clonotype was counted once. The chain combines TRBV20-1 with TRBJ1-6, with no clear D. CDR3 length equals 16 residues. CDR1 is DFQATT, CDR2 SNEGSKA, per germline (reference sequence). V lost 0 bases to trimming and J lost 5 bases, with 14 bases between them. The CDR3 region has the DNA TGCAGTGCTAGAGATCCGACGGGGTTAGATAATTCACCCCTCCACTTT. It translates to CSARDPTGLDNSPLHF.

The CDR3 DNA is TGTGCCAGCACCCCGAGTTCGGGCCGAGGGACTGAAGCTTTCTTT. Translated: CASTPSSGRGTEAFF. V is TRBV12-3 or TRBV12-4 and J is TRBJ1-1, with D uncertain. CDR3 length: 15 amino acids. V lost 7 bases to trimming and J lost 5 bases, with 20 bases between them.

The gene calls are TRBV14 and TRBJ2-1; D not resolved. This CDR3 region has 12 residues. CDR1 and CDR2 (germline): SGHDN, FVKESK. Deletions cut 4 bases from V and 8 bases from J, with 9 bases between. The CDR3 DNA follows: TGTGCCAGCAGCCCCAGTCTCTATGAGCAGTTCTTC. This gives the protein CASSPSLYEQFF. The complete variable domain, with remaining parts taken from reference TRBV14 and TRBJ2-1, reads EAGVTQFPSHSVIEKGQTVTLRCDPISGHDNLYWYRRVMGKEIKFLLHFVKESKQDESGMPNNRFLAERTGGTYSTLKVQPAELEDSGVYFCASSPSLYEQFFGPGTRLTVL.

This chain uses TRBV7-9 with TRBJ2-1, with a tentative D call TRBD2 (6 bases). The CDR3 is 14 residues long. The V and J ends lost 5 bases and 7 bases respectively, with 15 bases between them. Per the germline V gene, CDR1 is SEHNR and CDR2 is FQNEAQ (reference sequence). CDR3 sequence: CASSPGRELNEQFF. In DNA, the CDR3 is TGTGCCAGCAGCCCTGGACGGGAGTTAAATGAGCAGTTCTTC.

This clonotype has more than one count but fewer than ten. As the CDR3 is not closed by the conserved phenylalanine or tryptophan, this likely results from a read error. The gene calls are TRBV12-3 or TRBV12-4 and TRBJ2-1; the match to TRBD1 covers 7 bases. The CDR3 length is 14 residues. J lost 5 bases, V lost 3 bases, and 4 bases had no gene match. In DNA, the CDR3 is TGTGCCAGCAGTTTCACGACAGGGAACAATGAGCAGTTCCTC. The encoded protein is CASSFTTGNNEQFL.

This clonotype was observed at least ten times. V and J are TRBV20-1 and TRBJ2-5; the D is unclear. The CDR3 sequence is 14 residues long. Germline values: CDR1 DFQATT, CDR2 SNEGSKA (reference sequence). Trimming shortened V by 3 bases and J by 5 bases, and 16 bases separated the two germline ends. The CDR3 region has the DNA TGCAGTGCTAGGGGCTACCGCCTGATGGAGACCCAGTACTTC. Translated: CSARGYRLMETQYF.

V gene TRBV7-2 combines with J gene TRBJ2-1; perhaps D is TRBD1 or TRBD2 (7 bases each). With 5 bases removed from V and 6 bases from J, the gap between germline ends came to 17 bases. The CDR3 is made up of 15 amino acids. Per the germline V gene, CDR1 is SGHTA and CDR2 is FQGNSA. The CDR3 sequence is CASSLRGGTVNEQFF. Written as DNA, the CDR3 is TGTGCCAGCAGCCTTAGGGGGGGGACAGTCAATGAGCAGTTCTTC.

Here the CDR3 DNA reads TGTGCCTGGAGTCCGGACCTCTCTGGGGCCAACGTCCTGACTTTC. Amino acids: CAWSPDLSGANVLTF. The V and J genes are TRBV30 and TRBJ2-6; D not certain. Trimming pared 2 bases from V and 0 bases from J, leaving 8 bases between. Looked up from germline, CDR1 is GTSNPN and CDR2 is SVGIG (reference sequence). CDR3 length: 15 amino acids.

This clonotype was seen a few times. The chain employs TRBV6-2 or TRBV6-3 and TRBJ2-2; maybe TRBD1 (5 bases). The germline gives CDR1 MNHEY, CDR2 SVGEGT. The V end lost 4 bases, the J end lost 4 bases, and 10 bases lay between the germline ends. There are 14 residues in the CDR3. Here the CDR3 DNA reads TGTGCCAGCAGTTTGGACAACCCCACCGGGGAGCTGTTTTTT. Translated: CASSLDNPTGELFF.

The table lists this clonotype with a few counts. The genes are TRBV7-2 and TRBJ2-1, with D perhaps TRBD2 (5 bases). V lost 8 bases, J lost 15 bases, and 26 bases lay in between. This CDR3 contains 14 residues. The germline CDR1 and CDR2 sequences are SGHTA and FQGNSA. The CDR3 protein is CASSPSALEVGLFF. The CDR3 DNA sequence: TGTGCCAGCTCCCCTTCCGCGCTGGAGGTGGGGTTGTTCTTC.

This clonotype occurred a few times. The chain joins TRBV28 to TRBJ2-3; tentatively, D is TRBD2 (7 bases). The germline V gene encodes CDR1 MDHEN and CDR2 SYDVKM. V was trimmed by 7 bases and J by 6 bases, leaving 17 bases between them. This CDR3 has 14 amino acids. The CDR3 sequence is CASTFTGGRDTQYF. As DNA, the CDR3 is TGTGCCAGCACCTTCACCGGGGGGCGGGATACGCAGTATTTT. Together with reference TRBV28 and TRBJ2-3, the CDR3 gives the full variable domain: DVKVTQSSRYLVKRTGEKVFLECVQDMDHENMFWYRQDPGLGLRLIYFSYDVKMKEKGDIPEGYSVSREKKERFSLILESASTNQTSMYLCASTFTGGRDTQYFGPGTRLTVL.

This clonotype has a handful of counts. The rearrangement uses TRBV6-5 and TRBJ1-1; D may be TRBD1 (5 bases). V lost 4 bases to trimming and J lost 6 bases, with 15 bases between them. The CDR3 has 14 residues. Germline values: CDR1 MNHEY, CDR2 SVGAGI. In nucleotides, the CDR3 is TGTGCCAGCAGTTCCGTCGGAGGGGCCTCTGAAGCTTTCTTT. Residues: CASSSVGGASEAFF.

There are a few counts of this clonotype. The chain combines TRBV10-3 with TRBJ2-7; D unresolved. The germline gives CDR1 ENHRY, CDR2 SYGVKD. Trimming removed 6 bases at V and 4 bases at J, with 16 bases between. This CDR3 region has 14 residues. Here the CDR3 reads CAIRASGGRYEQYF. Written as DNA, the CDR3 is TGTGCCATCAGAGCATCGGGCGGAAGATACGAGCAGTACTTC.

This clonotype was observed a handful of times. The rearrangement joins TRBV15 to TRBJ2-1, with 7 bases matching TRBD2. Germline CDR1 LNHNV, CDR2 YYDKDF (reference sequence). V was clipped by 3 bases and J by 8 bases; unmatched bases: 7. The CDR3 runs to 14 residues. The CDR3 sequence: CATSRVAGVDEQFF. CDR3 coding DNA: TGTGCCACCAGCAGGGTGGCGGGGGTGGATGAGCAGTTCTTC.

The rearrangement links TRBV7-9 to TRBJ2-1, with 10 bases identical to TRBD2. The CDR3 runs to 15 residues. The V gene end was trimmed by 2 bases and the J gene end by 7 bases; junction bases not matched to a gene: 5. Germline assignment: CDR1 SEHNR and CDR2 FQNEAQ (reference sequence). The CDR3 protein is CASSLSSGRRNEQFF. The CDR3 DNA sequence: TGTGCCAGCAGCTTATCTAGCGGGAGAAGGAATGAGCAGTTCTTC.

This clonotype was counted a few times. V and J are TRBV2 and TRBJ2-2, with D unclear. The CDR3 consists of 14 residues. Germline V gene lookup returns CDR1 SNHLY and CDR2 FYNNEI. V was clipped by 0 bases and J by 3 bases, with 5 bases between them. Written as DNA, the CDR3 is TGTGCCAGCAGTGAAGCGCAAGACACCGGGGAGCTGTTTTTT. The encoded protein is CASSEAQDTGELFF. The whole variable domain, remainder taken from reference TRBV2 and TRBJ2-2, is EPEVTQTPSHQVTQMGQEVILRCVPISNHLYFYWYRQILGQKVEFLVSFYNNEISEKSEIFDDQFSVERPDGSNFTLKIRSTKLEDSAMYFCASSEAQDTGELFFGEGSRLTVL.

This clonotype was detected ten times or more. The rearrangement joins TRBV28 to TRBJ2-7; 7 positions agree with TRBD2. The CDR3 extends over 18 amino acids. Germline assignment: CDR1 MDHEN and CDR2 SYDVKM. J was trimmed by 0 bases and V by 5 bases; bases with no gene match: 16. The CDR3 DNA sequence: TGTGCCAGCAGTCCGACGCGGAGTTGGGCGGGAGTCTCCTACGAGCAGTACTTC. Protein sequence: CASSPTRSWAGVSYEQYF.

CDR3 coding DNA: TGTGCCAGCAGCCAGGACACTGACTACGAGCAGTACTTC. This sequence encodes CASSQDTDYEQYF. This chain connects TRBV3-1 to TRBJ2-7; TRBD1 might be the D (5 bases). There are 13 residues in the CDR3. The V end lost 3 bases, the J end lost 3 bases, and 9 bases lay between the germline ends. Germline V gene lookup returns CDR1 LGHDT and CDR2 YNNKEL (reference sequence).

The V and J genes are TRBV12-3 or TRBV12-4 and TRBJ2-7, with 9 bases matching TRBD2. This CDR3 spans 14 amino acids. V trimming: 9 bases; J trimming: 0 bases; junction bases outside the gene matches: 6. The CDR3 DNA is TGTGCCAGTAGGCGGGAGGGAAGCTCCTACGAGCAGTACTTC. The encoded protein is CASRREGSSYEQYF.

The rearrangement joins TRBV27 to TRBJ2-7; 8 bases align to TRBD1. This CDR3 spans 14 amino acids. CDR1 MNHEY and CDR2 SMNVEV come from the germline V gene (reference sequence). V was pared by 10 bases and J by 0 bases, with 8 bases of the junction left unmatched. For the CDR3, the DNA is TGTGCCACCTCAGGGGGCATTTACTCCTACGAGCAGTACTTC. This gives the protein CATSGGIYSYEQYF.

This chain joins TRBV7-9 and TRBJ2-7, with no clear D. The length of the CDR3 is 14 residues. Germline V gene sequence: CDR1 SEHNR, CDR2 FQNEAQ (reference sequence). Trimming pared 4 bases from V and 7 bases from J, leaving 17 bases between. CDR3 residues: CASSSRTVPWEQYF. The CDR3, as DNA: TGTGCCAGCAGCTCAAGGACCGTTCCGTGGGAGCAGTACTTC.

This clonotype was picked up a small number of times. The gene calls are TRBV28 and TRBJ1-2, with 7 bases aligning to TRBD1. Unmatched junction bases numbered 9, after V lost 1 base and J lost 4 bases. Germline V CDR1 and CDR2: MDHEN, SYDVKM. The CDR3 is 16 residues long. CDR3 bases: TGTGCCAGCAGTTTATCGGCAGGGGGTACTATCTATGGCTACACCTTC. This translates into CASSLSAGGTIYGYTF.

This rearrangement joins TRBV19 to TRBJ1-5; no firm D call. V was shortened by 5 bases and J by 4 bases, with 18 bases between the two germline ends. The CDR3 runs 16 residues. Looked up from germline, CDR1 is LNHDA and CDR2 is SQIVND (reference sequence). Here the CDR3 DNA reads TGTGCCAGTAGTGCCGGGGTGGCGACCGGGAATCAGCCCCAGCATTTT. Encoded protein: CASSAGVATGNQPQHF.

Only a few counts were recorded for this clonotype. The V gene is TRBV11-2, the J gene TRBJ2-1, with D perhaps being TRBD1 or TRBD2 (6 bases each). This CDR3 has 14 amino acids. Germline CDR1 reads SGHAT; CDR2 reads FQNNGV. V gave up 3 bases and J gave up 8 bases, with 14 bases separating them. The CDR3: CASSLSRDTHEQFF. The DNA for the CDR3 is TGTGCCAGCAGCTTGTCGCGGGACACCCATGAGCAGTTCTTC.

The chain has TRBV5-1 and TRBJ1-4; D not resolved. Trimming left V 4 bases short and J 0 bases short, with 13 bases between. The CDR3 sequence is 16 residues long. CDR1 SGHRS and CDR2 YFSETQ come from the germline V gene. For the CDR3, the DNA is TGCGCCAGCAGCCATGTGGTGGACCCAACTAATGAAAAACTGTTTTTT. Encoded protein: CASSHVVDPTNEKLFF.

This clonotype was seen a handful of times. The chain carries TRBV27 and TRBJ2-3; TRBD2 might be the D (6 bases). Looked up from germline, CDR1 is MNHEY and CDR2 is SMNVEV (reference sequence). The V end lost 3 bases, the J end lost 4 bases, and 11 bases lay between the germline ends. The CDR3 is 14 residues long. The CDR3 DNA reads TGTGCCAGCAGTTTGGTGGTAGCGGCAGATACGCAGTATTTT. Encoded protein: CASSLVVAADTQYF.

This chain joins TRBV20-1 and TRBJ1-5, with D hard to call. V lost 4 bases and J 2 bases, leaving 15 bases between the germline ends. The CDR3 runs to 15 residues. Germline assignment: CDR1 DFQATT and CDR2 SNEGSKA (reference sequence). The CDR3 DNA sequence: TGCAGTGCTATAAGGTTCCGGAACCGCAATCAGCCCCAGCATTTT. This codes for CSAIRFRNRNQPQHF.

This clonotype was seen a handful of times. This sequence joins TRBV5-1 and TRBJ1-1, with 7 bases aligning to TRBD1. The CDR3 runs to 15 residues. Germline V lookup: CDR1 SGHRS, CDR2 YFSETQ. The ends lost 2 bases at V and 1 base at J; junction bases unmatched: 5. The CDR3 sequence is CASSLSGTENTEAFF. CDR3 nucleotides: TGCGCCAGCAGCTTATCCGGGACAGAGAACACTGAAGCTTTCTTT. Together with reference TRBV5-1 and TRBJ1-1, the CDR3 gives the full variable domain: KAGVTQTPRYLIKTRGQQVTLSCSPISGHRSVSWYQQTPGQGLQFLFEYFSETQRNKGNFPGRFSGRQFSNSRSEMNVSTLELGDSALYLCASSLSGTENTEAFFGQGTRLTVV.